This entry lists 32 T cell receptor beta chains sequenced from one sample in a study of cytomegalovirus exposure and HLA in healthy donors. Primers included in the PCR were 60 Vbeta and 13 Jbeta primers. Assay used: immunoSEQ multiplex PCR; TCRdb lists only in-frame clones, some missing. The table records approximately 240,000 clones, around 80% of them present only once. The sample was PBMCs. These receptors were collected from a woman in her 40s in good health and CMV-seropositive.

The chain carries TRBV29-1 and TRBJ1-2; 7 bases align to TRBD1. Unmatched junction bases numbered 6, after V lost 1 base and J lost 7 bases. The CDR3 loop spans 13 amino acids. The germline V gene has CDR1 SQVTM and CDR2 ANQGSEA. In DNA form, the CDR3 reads TGCAGCGTTGAAGGACAGGGATTAGGTGGCTACACCTTC. Amino acids: CSVEGQGLGGYTF. Filled out from reference TRBV29-1 and TRBJ1-2, the complete variable domain reads SAVISQKPSRDICQRGTSLTIQCQVDSQVTMMFWYRQQPGQSLTLIATANQGSEATYESGFVIDKFPISRPNLTFSTLTVSNMSPEDSSIYLCSVEGQGLGGYTFGSGTRLTVV.

This chain connects TRBV2 to TRBJ2-5; 7 positions match TRBD2. Germline trimming cut 5 bases from V and 2 bases from J; bases unmatched to any gene: 2. The germline V gene encodes CDR1 SNHLY and CDR2 FYNNEI. The CDR3 totals 13 residues. The CDR3 is CASSLSGQETQYF. CDR3 in DNA: TGTGCCAGCAGTCTTAGCGGGCAAGAGACCCAGTACTTC.

The chain employs TRBV9 and TRBJ2-7, with 7 positions matching TRBD2. Germline loops: CDR1 SGDLS, CDR2 YYNGEE. V was pared by 4 bases and J by 4 bases, with 8 bases of the junction left unmatched. This CDR3 is 14 amino acids long. CDR3 amino acids: CASSRSGGGYEQYF. CDR3 DNA sequence: TGTGCCAGCAGCCGATCTGGGGGGGGGTACGAGCAGTACTTC.

The gene calls are TRBV6-4 and TRBJ2-2, with a weak D call TRBD1 (6 bases). The CDR3 runs 14 residues. The V end was cut by 6 bases, the J end by 1 base, with 9 bases between. Germline V CDR1 and CDR2: MRHNA, SNTAGT. CDR3 in amino acids: CASSEGQNTGELFF. The CDR3 DNA reads as TGTGCCAGCAGCGAGGGACAGAACACCGGGGAGCTGTTTTTT.

This clone showed up just once. The genes are TRBV29-1 and TRBJ2-5, with 9 bases identical to TRBD2. This CDR3 has 18 amino acids. Trimming at V came to 4 bases and at J to 3 bases, leaving 18 bases not matched to a gene. Germline-derived CDR1 and CDR2 are SQVTM and ANQGSEA. In DNA, the CDR3 is TGCAGCGTTGGTCGTAGCGGGGGAACGGTTGGGATAGAAGAGACCCAGTACTTC. This sequence encodes CSVGRSGGTVGIEETQYF. The variable domain in full, with the rest retrieved from reference TRBV29-1 and TRBJ2-5, is SAVISQKPSRDICQRGTSLTIQCQVDSQVTMMFWYRQQPGQSLTLIATANQGSEATYESGFVIDKFPISRPNLTFSTLTVSNMSPEDSSIYLCSVGRSGGTVGIEETQYFGPGTRLLVL.

The rearrangement joins TRBV5-1 to TRBJ1-3; D might be TRBD1 (5 bases). Trimming cost V 0 bases and J 1 base, with 11 bases left between them. Germline assignment: CDR1 SGHRS and CDR2 YFSETQ. The CDR3 is 16 amino acids. CDR3 sequence: CASSLAGGESGNTIYF. The CDR3 bases are TGCGCCAGCAGCTTGGCAGGAGGGGAGTCTGGAAACACCATATATTTT.

The gene calls are TRBV2 and TRBJ2-7; possibly TRBD1 for D (5 bases). CDR3 size: 13 residues. Germline CDR1 reads SNHLY; CDR2 reads FYNNEI. Trimming took off 6 bases at V and 2 bases at J, with 11 bases between the two ends. CDR3 sequence: CASSLRQPYEQYF. As DNA, the CDR3 is TGTGCCAGCAGCTTGAGACAGCCCTACGAGCAGTACTTC.

The chain has TRBV7-9 and TRBJ1-5; D remains unclear. The CDR3 length is 15 residues. CDR1 and CDR2 (germline): SEHNR, FQNEAQ (reference sequence). Trimming removed 1 base at V and 7 bases at J, with 14 bases between. The CDR3 loop is CASSLEAAMGQPQHF. In nucleotides, the CDR3 is TGTGCCAGCAGCTTAGAGGCCGCGATGGGCCAGCCCCAGCATTTT.

The chain has TRBV7-8 and TRBJ2-2; D is ambiguous. V was trimmed by 5 bases and J by 3 bases, leaving 10 bases between them. Looked up from germline, CDR1 is SGHVS and CDR2 is FQNEAQ. There are 14 residues in the CDR3. The CDR3 loop reads CASSPYYYTGELFF. The CDR3 DNA follows: TGTGCCAGCAGCCCGTATTACTACACCGGGGAGCTGTTTTTT.

V usage is TRBV7-7 and J usage is TRBJ2-1; 11 nucleotides line up with TRBD2. This CDR3 is built from 13 residues. The germline V gene encodes CDR1 SSHAT and CDR2 FNYEAQ (reference sequence). V was clipped by 6 bases and J by 10 bases; unmatched bases: 5. CDR3 protein: CASSLVAGGEQFF. CDR3 bases: TGTGCCAGCAGTCTAGTAGCGGGGGGGGAGCAGTTCTTC.

The chain joins TRBV5-1 to TRBJ2-3; 7 bases match TRBD1. CDR3 length: 15 residues. Germline CDR1 is SGHRS and CDR2 is YFSETQ. The V gene end was trimmed by 0 bases and the J gene end by 0 bases; junction bases not matched to a gene: 1. In DNA form, the CDR3 reads TGCGCCAGCAGCTTGGAGGGGGCTAGCACAGATACGCAGTATTTT. Protein product: CASSLEGASTDTQYF.

The chain combines TRBV4-3 with TRBJ1-2; no reliable D call. CDR1 and CDR2 from the germline V gene are LGHNA and YSLEER. CDR3 length: 15 residues. V shed 4 bases and J shed 0 bases, with 12 bases lying between them. Written as DNA, the CDR3 is TGCGCCAGCAGCCGCGAGGCCGGTTCTAACTATGGCTACACCTTC. Its protein product is CASSREAGSNYGYTF.

The rearrangement joins TRBV4-2 to TRBJ1-6; TRBD1 matches at 7 bases. The V and J ends lost 1 base and 7 bases, in that order; junction bases with no gene match: 4. Germline V lookup: CDR1 LGHNA, CDR2 YNFKEQ. The CDR3 has 15 residues. Here the CDR3 reads CASSQGGTANSPLHF. The CDR3 DNA reads TGTGCCAGCAGCCAAGGGGGGACAGCGAATTCACCCCTCCACTTT.

The V gene is TRBV7-8, the J gene TRBJ1-2, with a tentative D call TRBD1 (5 bases). This CDR3 has 11 amino acids. Deletions cut 7 bases from V and 2 bases from J, with 5 bases between. Per the germline V gene, CDR1 is SGHVS and CDR2 is FQNEAQ. The CDR3 sequence: CASTGNYGYTF. The CDR3 coding sequence is TGTGCCAGCACAGGGAACTATGGCTACACCTTC.

The V call is TRBV5-1, the J call TRBJ1-2, with 10 bases matching TRBD1. CDR1 and CDR2 from the germline V gene are SGHRS and YFSETQ. The CDR3 totals 14 residues. The V gene end was trimmed by 3 bases and the J gene end by 8 bases; junction bases not matched to a gene: 7. The CDR3 region is CASSSGTGADGYTF. Written as DNA, the CDR3 is TGCGCCAGCAGCTCAGGGACAGGGGCTGACGGCTACACCTTC.

The V and J genes are TRBV6-1 and TRBJ1-6; D uncertain. CDR1 and CDR2 (germline): MNHNS, SASEGT. The V and J ends lost 2 bases and 10 bases respectively, with 9 bases between them. CDR3 size: 13 residues. DNA of the CDR3: TGTGCCAGCAGTGAACTTCCAAGCTCACCCCTCCACTTT. It codes for CASSELPSSPLHF.

The J gene is TRBJ2-7, the V gene TRBV18; a weak D match, TRBD1 (5 bases). Trimming removed 3 bases at V and 5 bases at J, with 20 bases between. Germline CDR1 reads KGHSH; CDR2 reads LQKENI. The CDR3 length is 16 residues. The CDR3 sequence is CASSPNVPAGKDEQYF. The CDR3 DNA reads TGTGCCAGCTCACCCAATGTCCCTGCAGGGAAGGACGAGCAGTACTTC. Full variable domain (rest looked up from reference TRBV18 and TRBJ2-7): NAGVMQNPRHLVRRRGQEARLRCSPMKGHSHVYWYRQLPEEGLKFMVYLQKENIIDESGMPKERFSAEFPKEGPSILRIQQVVRGDSAAYFCASSPNVPAGKDEQYFGPGTRLTVT.

In DNA form, the CDR3 reads TGTGCCACCAGCAGAGCAGACAGGGTGAGGTACGAGCAGTACTTC. Translation: CATSRADRVRYEQYF. The chain recombines TRBV15 with TRBJ2-7; TRBD1 matches at 7 bases. V lost 1 base, J lost 4 bases, and 7 bases stayed unmatched. The CDR3 covers 15 residues. Looked up from germline, CDR1 is LNHNV and CDR2 is YYDKDF (reference sequence). Together with reference TRBV15 and TRBJ2-7, the CDR3 gives the full variable domain: DAMVIQNPRYQVTQFGKPVTLSCSQTLNHNVMYWYQQKSSQAPKLLFHYYDKDFNNEADTPDNFQSRRPNTSFCFLDIRSPGLGDTAMYLCATSRADRVRYEQYFGPGTRLTVT.

The rearrangement links TRBV2 to TRBJ1-1, with 8 bases matching TRBD1. With V trimmed by 6 bases and J by 0 bases, 6 bases remained unmatched. The germline V gene encodes CDR1 SNHLY and CDR2 FYNNEI. The CDR3 length is 15 residues. CDR3 loop: CASRENRGVNTEAFF. The CDR3 DNA reads TGTGCCAGCAGAGAGAACAGGGGGGTGAACACTGAAGCTTTCTTT.

In this sample, this clone turned up once. The chain combines TRBV5-1 with TRBJ2-7; TRBD1 agrees at 7 bases. The CDR3 spans 15 residues. V gave up 0 bases and J gave up 6 bases; unmatched junction bases: 9. Germline assignment: CDR1 SGHRS and CDR2 YFSETQ. For the CDR3, the DNA is TGCGCCAGCAGCTTGGCCGGAGACAGGGAAGTCGAGCAGTACTTC. It is translated as CASSLAGDREVEQYF.

This clone was seen a single time. The chain employs TRBV6-5 and TRBJ2-7, with D tentatively TRBD2 (6 bases). Germline CDR1 reads MNHEY; CDR2 reads SVGAGI. Trimming left V 7 bases short and J 3 bases short, with 19 bases between. The CDR3 totals 15 residues. The CDR3 nucleotides are TGTGCCAGCAAGACCAAGTCTGGACTAAACTACGAGCAGTACTTC. Amino acid sequence: CASKTKSGLNYEQYF.

This sequence joins TRBV30 and TRBJ2-7; 9 positions agree with TRBD2. CDR1 and CDR2 from the germline V gene are GTSNPN and SVGIG (reference sequence). Trimming cost V 8 bases and J 2 bases; bases outside gene matches: 7. This CDR3 contains 13 residues. The CDR3 nucleotides are TGTGCCGGCGCGCGGGGGGGTCCCTACGAGCAGTACTTC. Its translation is CAGARGGPYEQYF.

As concerns this clone: Germline and junction disagree at one end, which may indicate a read error. This rearrangement joins TRBV6-6 to TRBJ2-7, with 11 bases lining up with TRBD2. The CDR3 sequence is 15 residues long. Germline values: CDR1 MNHNY, CDR2 SVGAGI (reference sequence). CDR3 in DNA: TGTGCCAGCAGTCGGGGACTAGCGGATTCCTACGGGCAGTACTTC. It specifies CASSRGLADSYGQYF.

The rearrangement uses TRBV30 and TRBJ1-2; D might be TRBD1 (5 bases). This CDR3 contains 12 residues. Germline lookup yields CDR1 GTSNPN and CDR2 SVGIG (reference sequence). V was pared by 8 bases and J by 6 bases, with 16 bases between. CDR3: CAGGGWGDGYTF. The DNA of the CDR3 is TGTGCCGGGGGGGGATGGGGTGATGGCTACACCTTC.

This clone was detected only once. The genes are TRBV7-9 and TRBJ2-5, with D maybe TRBD2 (6 bases). Trimming removed 0 bases from V and 2 bases from J, with 10 bases in between. CDR1 and CDR2 (germline): SEHNR, FQNEAQ (reference sequence). The CDR3 extends over 15 amino acids. This chain's CDR3 is CASSLALGRQETQYF. The DNA for the CDR3 is TGTGCCAGCAGCTTAGCGCTGGGGAGGCAAGAGACCCAGTACTTC.

In its sample, this clone was seen once. The rearrangement joins TRBV9 to TRBJ2-2; 7 bases are shared with TRBD1. CDR1 is SGDLS, CDR2 YYNGEE, per germline. There are 17 residues in the CDR3. V lost 2 bases, J lost 3 bases, and 10 bases stayed unmatched. CDR3 amino acids: CASSVGNRGSYTGELFF. CDR3 in DNA: TGTGCCAGCAGCGTTGGCAACAGGGGTTCCTACACCGGGGAGCTGTTTTTT. Drawing the rest from reference TRBV9 and TRBJ2-2, the complete variable domain is DSGVTQTPKHLITATGQRVTLRCSPRSGDLSVYWYQQSLDQGLQFLIQYYNGEERAKGNILERFSAQQFPDLHSELNLSSLELGDSALYFCASSVGNRGSYTGELFFGEGSRLTVL.

In DNA form, the CDR3 reads TGTGCCAGCAGCCCAGGGGACAGGGTGGGAGAGACCCAGTACTTC. Its translation: CASSPGDRVGETQYF. The chain couples TRBV7-9 to TRBJ2-5, with 9 bases aligning to TRBD1. Germline CDR1 reads SEHNR; CDR2 reads FQNEAQ (reference sequence). Trimming took 5 bases from V and 4 from J; bases not matched to a gene: 8. The CDR3 has 15 amino acids.

Only one count was recorded for this clone. The chain employs TRBV5-4 and TRBJ2-7, with 9 bases that match TRBD1. Germline assignment: CDR1 SGHNT and CDR2 YYREEE (reference sequence). The V segment lost 1 base and the J segment 2 bases; nucleotides outside the gene matches: 1. The CDR3 totals 14 residues. This chain's CDR3 is CASSLRDRAYEQYF. The DNA for the CDR3 is TGTGCCAGCAGCTTGAGGGACAGGGCCTACGAGCAGTACTTC.

V and J are TRBV18 and TRBJ1-6; TRBD1 is a possible D gene (5 bases). This CDR3 is 14 amino acids long. The germline V gene encodes CDR1 KGHSH and CDR2 LQKENI. Between the trimmed V and J ends, which lost 6 bases and 6 bases, there was a span of 12 bases. The CDR3 loop reads CASSDRGTNSPLHF. The CDR3 coding sequence is TGTGCCAGCTCCGATAGGGGCACTAATTCACCCCTCCACTTT.

The chain combines TRBV6-5 with TRBJ1-1; D is perhaps TRBD1 (6 bases). V gave up 6 bases and J gave up 1 base, with 12 bases separating them. The CDR3 has 14 amino acids. The germline V gene has CDR1 MNHEY and CDR2 SVGAGI. This CDR3 is CASRRGGPNTEAFF. CDR3 in DNA: TGTGCCAGCAGGAGGGGGGGCCCGAACACTGAAGCTTTCTTT.

V and J are TRBV6-1 and TRBJ1-1; D gene unclear. Germline CDR1 is MNHNS and CDR2 is SASEGT. Between the trimmed V and J ends, which lost 6 bases and 3 bases, there was a span of 17 bases. This CDR3 comprises 15 residues. CDR3 sequence: CASSRSPTVDTEAFF. The CDR3 DNA follows: TGTGCCAGCAGCCGTTCCCCCACGGTGGACACTGAAGCTTTCTTT.

The table lists this clone with a count of one. J is TRBJ2-7 and V is TRBV25-1; maybe TRBD1 (5 bases). CDR3 length equals 13 residues. Trimming removed 8 bases at V and 1 base at J, with 12 bases between. The germline CDR1 and CDR2 sequences are MGHDK and SYGVNS. CDR3 sequence reads: CASRQTDSYEQYF. In DNA form, the CDR3 reads TGTGCCAGCCGCCAGACAGATTCCTACGAGCAGTACTTC.